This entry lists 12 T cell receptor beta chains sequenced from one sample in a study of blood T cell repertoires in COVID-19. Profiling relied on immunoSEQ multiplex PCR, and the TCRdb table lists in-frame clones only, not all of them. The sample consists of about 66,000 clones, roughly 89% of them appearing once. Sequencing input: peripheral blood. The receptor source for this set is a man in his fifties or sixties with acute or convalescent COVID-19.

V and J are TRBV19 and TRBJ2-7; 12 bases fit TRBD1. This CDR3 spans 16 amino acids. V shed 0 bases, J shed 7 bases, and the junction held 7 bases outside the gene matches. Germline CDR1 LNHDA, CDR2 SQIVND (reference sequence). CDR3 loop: CASSIEGQGAPGEQYF. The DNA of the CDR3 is TGTGCCAGTAGTATAGAGGGACAGGGGGCGCCTGGAGAGCAGTACTTC.

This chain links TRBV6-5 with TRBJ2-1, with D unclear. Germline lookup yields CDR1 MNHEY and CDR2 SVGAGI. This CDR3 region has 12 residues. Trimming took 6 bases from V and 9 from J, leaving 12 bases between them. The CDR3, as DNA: TGTGCCAGCAGCCGAGGCCACGGTGAGCAGTTCTTC. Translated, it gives CASSRGHGEQFF.

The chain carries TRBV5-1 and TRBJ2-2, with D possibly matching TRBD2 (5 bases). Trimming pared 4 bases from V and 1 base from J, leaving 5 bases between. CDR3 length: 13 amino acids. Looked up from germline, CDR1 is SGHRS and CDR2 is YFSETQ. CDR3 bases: TGCGCCAGCAGCCGGGAGAACACCGGGGAGCTGTTTTTT. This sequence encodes CASSRENTGELFF. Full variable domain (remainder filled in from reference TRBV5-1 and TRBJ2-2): KAGVTQTPRYLIKTRGQQVTLSCSPISGHRSVSWYQQTPGQGLQFLFEYFSETQRNKGNFPGRFSGRQFSNSRSEMNVSTLELGDSALYLCASSRENTGELFFGEGSRLTVL.

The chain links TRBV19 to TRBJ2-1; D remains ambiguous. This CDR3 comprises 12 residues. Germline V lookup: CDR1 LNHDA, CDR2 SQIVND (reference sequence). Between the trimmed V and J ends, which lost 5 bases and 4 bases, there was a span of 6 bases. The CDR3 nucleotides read TGTGCCAGTAGTGGCGGTTACAATGAGCAGTTCTTC. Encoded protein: CASSGGYNEQFF.

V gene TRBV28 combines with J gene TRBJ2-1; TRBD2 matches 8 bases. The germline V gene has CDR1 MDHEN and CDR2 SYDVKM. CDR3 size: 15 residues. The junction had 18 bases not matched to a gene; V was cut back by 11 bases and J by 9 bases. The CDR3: CAAGGAGGISAEQFF. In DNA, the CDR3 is TGTGCCGCCGGCGGGGCGGGGGGCATTAGTGCTGAGCAGTTCTTC.

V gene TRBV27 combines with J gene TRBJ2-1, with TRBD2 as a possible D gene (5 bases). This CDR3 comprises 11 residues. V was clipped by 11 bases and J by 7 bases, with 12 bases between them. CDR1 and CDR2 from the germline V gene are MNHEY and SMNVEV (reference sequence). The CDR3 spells CASRGANEQFF. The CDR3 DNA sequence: TGTGCCTCTCGGGGTGCAAATGAGCAGTTCTTC.

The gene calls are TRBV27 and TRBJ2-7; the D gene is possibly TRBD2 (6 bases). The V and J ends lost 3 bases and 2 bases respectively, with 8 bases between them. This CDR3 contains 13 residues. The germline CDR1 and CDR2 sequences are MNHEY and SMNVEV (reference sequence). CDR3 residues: CASSFGTAYEQYF. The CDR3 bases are TGTGCCAGCAGTTTCGGGACTGCCTACGAGCAGTACTTC.

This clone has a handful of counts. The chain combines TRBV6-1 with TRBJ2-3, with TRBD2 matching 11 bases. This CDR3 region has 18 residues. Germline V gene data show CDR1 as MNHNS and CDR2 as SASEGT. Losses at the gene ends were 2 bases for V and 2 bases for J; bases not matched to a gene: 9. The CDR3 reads CASSELIRGLAVTDTQYF. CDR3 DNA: TGTGCCAGCAGTGAACTAATAAGGGGACTAGCGGTCACAGATACGCAGTATTTT.

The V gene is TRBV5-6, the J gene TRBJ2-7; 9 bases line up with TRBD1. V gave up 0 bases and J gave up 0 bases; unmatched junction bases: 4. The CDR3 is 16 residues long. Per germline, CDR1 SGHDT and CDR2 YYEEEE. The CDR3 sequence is CASSLVGQGFSYEQYF. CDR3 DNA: TGTGCCAGCAGCTTGGTTGGACAGGGGTTCTCCTACGAGCAGTACTTC.

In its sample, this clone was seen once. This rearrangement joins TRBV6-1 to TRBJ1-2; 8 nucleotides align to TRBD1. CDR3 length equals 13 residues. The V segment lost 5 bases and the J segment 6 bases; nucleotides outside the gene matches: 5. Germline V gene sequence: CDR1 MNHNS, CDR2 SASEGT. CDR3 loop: CASSLGQGHGYTF. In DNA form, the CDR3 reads TGTGCCAGCAGTTTAGGACAGGGCCATGGCTACACCTTC.

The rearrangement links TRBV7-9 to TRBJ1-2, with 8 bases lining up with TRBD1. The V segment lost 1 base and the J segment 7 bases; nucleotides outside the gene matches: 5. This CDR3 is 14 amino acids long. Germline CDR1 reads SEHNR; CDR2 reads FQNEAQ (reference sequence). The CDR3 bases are TGTGCCAGCAGCTTAGTCCAGGGGGCGCGTGGCTACACCTTC. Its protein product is CASSLVQGARGYTF.

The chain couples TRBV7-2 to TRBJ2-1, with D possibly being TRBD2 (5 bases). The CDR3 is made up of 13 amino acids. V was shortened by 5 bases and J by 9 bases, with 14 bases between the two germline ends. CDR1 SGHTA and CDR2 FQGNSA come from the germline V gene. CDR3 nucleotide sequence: TGTGCCAGCAGCGCGGGCGTCAGCCGTGAGCAGTTCTTC. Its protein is CASSAGVSREQFF.